The sample holds many counts of the clone carrying this TCR beta chain. Antigen unknown. The record originates from a study of T cells in Graves' hyperthyroidism and ophthalmopathy. Findings and limits, study-wide: Most thyroid clonotypes that were expanded above 0.001 also turned up in blood. Through a model of 13 V-J features, ophthalmopathy was separated from stable hyperthyroidism.

Authors of the study amplified TCR beta CDR3 regions from RNA transcripts. Researchers ran a first-round RT-PCR on the TCR CDR3 using the HTBI primer set. One entry per CDR3 protein, called by TCRdb with MiXCR from the multiplex PCR reads. This table holds 350,000 to 450,000 distinct CDR3 sequences, over 11% found once. Germline CDR1 SGHRS, CDR2 YFSETQ. V was pared by 4 bases and J by 6 bases, with 10 bases between. The CDR3 extends over 12 amino acids. From approximately 9.1 ml of fresh peripheral blood, PBMCs were isolated. Material for sequencing was blood. The chain couples TRBV5-1 to TRBJ1-2, with D unresolved. This TCR was sampled from a woman aged 60-75 years with Graves' hyperthyroidism. CDR3: CASSPTGDGYTF. As DNA, the CDR3 is TGCGCCAGCAGCCCGACTGGGGATGGCTACACCTTC.